Listed here are 23 T cell receptor beta chains from one sample, sequenced in a study of blood T cells in healthy people across ages. The use of a sample-barcoded 5' primer and a J-beta primer mix characterized a second PCR of roughly 6 to 11 cycles. TCRdb fed the 5' RACE reads into MiXCR, producing one record per CDR3 protein. Among some 930,000 distinct CDR3 sequences listed, 25% to 35% were seen once. In addition, the sample was reused for a study of T cells of mothers and their children.

Sample: blood. Receptors were obtained from a woman between 35 and 50 years old in good health.

The chain is built from TRBV11-1 and TRBJ1-1; no clear D gene. Trimming shortened V by 2 bases and J by 2 bases, and 6 bases separated the two germline ends. Germline CDR1 SGHAT, CDR2 FQDESV (reference sequence). The CDR3 is made up of 13 amino acids. The CDR3 nucleotides are TGTGCCAGCAGCTTACAGTTCAACACTGAAGCTTTCTTT. Its protein product is CASSLQFNTEAFF.

The chain links TRBV3-1 to TRBJ1-5, with D maybe TRBD1 (5 bases). Per germline, CDR1 LGHDT and CDR2 YNNKEL (reference sequence). Trimming cost V 4 bases and J 3 bases, with 13 bases left between them. This CDR3 region has 15 residues. CDR3 coding DNA: TGTGCCAGCAGCCGAATGTCGGGGGACAATCAGCCCCAGCATTTT. This sequence encodes CASSRMSGDNQPQHF.

This clonotype has a count of ten or more. This rearrangement joins TRBV7-2 to TRBJ2-5, with a tentative D call TRBD2 (6 bases). Trimming took off 8 bases at V and 4 bases at J, with 11 bases between the two ends. The CDR3 contains 12 residues. Germline V gives CDR1 SGHTA, CDR2 FQGNSA. The CDR3 region is CASGVGGETQYF. Here the CDR3 DNA reads TGTGCCAGCGGGGTGGGGGGAGAGACCCAGTACTTC. The whole variable domain, remainder taken from reference TRBV7-2 and TRBJ2-5, is GAGVSQSPSNKVTEKGKDVELRCDPISGHTALYWYRQSLGQGLEFLIYFQGNSAPDKSGLPSDRFSAERTGGSVSTLTIQRTQQEDSAVYLCASGVGGETQYFGPGTRLLVL.

This clonotype was observed at least ten times. The J gene is TRBJ2-7, the V gene TRBV7-2, with 8 bases lining up with TRBD1. Germline CDR1 is SGHTA and CDR2 is FQGNSA. J gave up 2 bases and V 4 bases, and 7 bases lay outside the gene matches. The CDR3 spans 15 residues. CDR3 nucleotides: TGTGCCAGCAGCTCCGGACAGGGTAGGACCTACGAGCAGTACTTC. It is translated as CASSSGQGRTYEQYF.

To note about this clonotype: A much more abundant neighbour one base away suggests this may be a read error. The chain employs TRBV4-2 and TRBJ2-7; TRBD1 aligns across 9 bases. The trim removed 1 base at V and 2 bases at J, leaving 12 bases unmatched. Germline assignment: CDR1 LGHNA and CDR2 YNFKEQ. The CDR3 sequence is 18 residues long. CDR3 DNA sequence: TGTGCCAGCAGCCAAGTCCACGCCGGGACAGGGACCCCCTACGAGCAGTACTTC. It specifies CASSQVHAGTGTPYEQYF.

This clonotype appeared many times. The genes are TRBV28 and TRBJ2-7; the D is unclear. There are 12 residues in the CDR3. CDR1 and CDR2 from the germline V gene are MDHEN and SYDVKM. V gave up 2 bases and J gave up 3 bases, with 5 bases separating them. CDR3 sequence (DNA): TGTGCCAGCAGTTTACCTCGCTACGAGCAGTACTTC. It is translated as CASSLPRYEQYF.

This clonotype was picked up a small number of times. The chain links TRBV12-3 or TRBV12-4 to TRBJ2-7, with D uncertain. Trimming removed 6 bases at V and 4 bases at J, with 13 bases between. The CDR3 has 13 residues. The CDR3 DNA follows: TGTGCCAGCAGATCCGGCTCCTATTACGAGCAGTACTTC. Its translation is CASRSGSYYEQYF.

This clonotype was picked up many times. This chain uses TRBV7-2 with TRBJ2-7, with D unclear. The CDR3 is 13 residues long. CDR1 SGHTA and CDR2 FQGNSA come from the germline V gene. V was trimmed by 4 bases and J by 6 bases, leaving 13 bases between them. The DNA of the CDR3 is TGTGCCAGCAGCTCTCGACGGATTTCCGAGCAGTACTTC. Its translation is CASSSRRISEQYF.

This clonotype occurred many times. This sequence joins TRBV5-1 and TRBJ2-4, with TRBD1 as a possible D gene (5 bases). The ends were cut back, 0 bases at V and 2 bases at J, with 9 bases in the middle. CDR3 length: 15 amino acids. Germline assignment: CDR1 SGHRS and CDR2 YFSETQ. The CDR3 spells CASSLDAGTKNIQYF. CDR3 bases: TGCGCCAGCAGCTTGGACGCAGGGACCAAAAACATTCAGTACTTC.

The V and J genes are TRBV5-1 and TRBJ2-7; TRBD1 or TRBD2 may be the D gene (5 bases each). The length of the CDR3 is 13 residues. Germline assignment: CDR1 SGHRS and CDR2 YFSETQ. Trimming took off 7 bases at V and 3 bases at J, with 14 bases between the two ends. Written as DNA, the CDR3 is TGCGCCAGCGCCAGGGACCCCGACTACGAGCAGTACTTC. Protein product: CASARDPDYEQYF. Drawing the rest from reference TRBV5-1 and TRBJ2-7, the complete variable domain is KAGVTQTPRYLIKTRGQQVTLSCSPISGHRSVSWYQQTPGQGLQFLFEYFSETQRNKGNFPGRFSGRQFSNSRSEMNVSTLELGDSALYLCASARDPDYEQYFGPGTRLTVT.

The CDR3 loop is CASSLAVSASGGYNEQFF. In DNA form, the CDR3 reads TGTGCCAGCAGCTTAGCGGTTTCGGCTAGCGGGGGTTACAATGAGCAGTTCTTC. The chain has TRBV7-2 and TRBJ2-1, with TRBD2 matching over 10 bases. Trimming cost V 0 bases and J 4 bases; bases outside gene matches: 9. Germline values: CDR1 SGHTA, CDR2 FQGNSA. This CDR3 is 18 amino acids long.

This clonotype was recorded a few times. The junction differs from germline at one of its ends, possibly a read error. The V and J genes are TRBV2 and TRBJ2-2; the D gene could be TRBD1 or TRBD2 (6 bases each). Germline CDR1 reads SNHLY; CDR2 reads FYNNEI. The CDR3 sequence is 15 residues long. CDR3 DNA sequence: TGTGCCAGCAGTGAGTGGGGGGCCAACACCGGGGAGCGGTTTTTT. Translated: CASSEWGANTGERFF.

A word on this clonotype: The junction departs from the called germline gene at one end, perhaps through a read error. This chain connects TRBV28 to TRBJ2-7, with D tentatively TRBD2 (5 bases). The CDR3 extends over 13 amino acids. CDR1 is MDHEN, CDR2 SYDVKM, per germline. In DNA, the CDR3 is TGTGCCGGCAGCCCGAGGGTTGGCCACGAGCAGTACTTC. Translation gives CAGSPRVGHEQYF.

The V gene is TRBV7-2, the J gene TRBJ2-3; 12 bases fit TRBD2. This CDR3 has 19 amino acids. CDR1 and CDR2 from the germline V gene are SGHTA and FQGNSA. V gave up 4 bases and J gave up 5 bases; unmatched junction bases: 16. The CDR3 sequence: CASSYLNLETSGGVDTQYF. The CDR3 DNA is TGTGCCAGCAGCTACCTGAATCTTGAGACTAGCGGGGGTGTAGATACGCAGTATTTT.

As concerns this clonotype: A junction end diverges from the germline sequence, so it may reflect a read error. The genes are TRBV10-3 and TRBJ1-6; possible D gene TRBD1, 5 bases. Germline V lookup: CDR1 ENHRY, CDR2 SYGVKD. The CDR3 spans 14 residues. CDR3: CATSESGGMAPLHF. The CDR3 DNA reads TGTGCCACCAGTGAGTCTGGGGGGATGGCACCCCTCCACTTT.

Comments on this clonotype: A clone one base away is much larger, so this may be a read error. This chain connects TRBV7-6 to TRBJ2-7; D gene unclear. CDR1 and CDR2 (germline): SGHVS, FNYEAQ. This CDR3 has 13 residues. The V end was cut by 4 bases, the J end by 7 bases, with 14 bases between. The chain's CDR3 is CASSSPVGREQYF. The CDR3 DNA sequence: TGTGCCAGCAGCTCCCCCGTGGGCAGGGAGCAGTACTTC.

This clonotype has only one observation. A read error may explain this, as a much larger clone is one base away. The chain has TRBV7-2 and TRBJ1-2; D is unclear. From germline, CDR1 is SGHTA and CDR2 FQGNSA. The CDR3 runs to 16 residues. The chain's CDR3 is CAGSLIGQASNYGYTF. The CDR3 DNA follows: TGTGCCGGCAGCTTAATTGGGCAGGCATCTAACTATGGCTACACCTTC.

Concerning this clonotype: The junction departs from germline at one end; a sequencing error may be responsible. The CDR3 DNA reads TGTGCCGGCAGTTCAACGCGGACAGGGGCCGATCAGCCCCAGCATTTT. Translating gives CAGSSTRTGADQPQHF. The chain is built from TRBV28 and TRBJ1-5, with 9 bases lining up with TRBD1. Germline assignment: CDR1 MDHEN and CDR2 SYDVKM. CDR3 length equals 16 residues. The full variable domain, its missing parts supplied by reference TRBV28 and TRBJ1-5, is DVKVTQSSRYLVKRTGEKVFLECVQDMDHENMFWYRQDPGLGLRLIYFSYDVKMKEKGDIPEGYSVSREKKERFSLILESASTNQTSMYLCAGSSTRTGADQPQHFGDGTRLSIL.

This clonotype was seen a handful of times. The CDR3 here is CASSTGLALLNEQFF. CDR3 in DNA: TGTGCCAGCAGTACCGGACTAGCGTTGTTGAATGAGCAGTTCTTC. The chain recombines TRBV12-3 or TRBV12-4 with TRBJ2-1; 9 positions agree with TRBD2. CDR3 length: 15 residues. The V and J ends lost 5 bases and 7 bases, in that order; junction bases with no gene match: 9.

This clonotype came up once. In DNA form, the CDR3 reads TGTGCCTGGAGTGTAGGGCACTCGTCGGGCACAGATACGCAGTATTTT. It encodes CAWSVGHSSGTDTQYF. V is TRBV30 and J is TRBJ2-3; D is uncertain. V was trimmed by 0 bases and J by 1 base, leaving 14 bases between them. Germline assignment: CDR1 GTSNPN and CDR2 SVGIG (reference sequence). The CDR3 runs 16 residues.

This clonotype was seen a handful of times. V gene TRBV20-1 combines with J gene TRBJ1-4; no reliable D call. The CDR3 totals 13 residues. V shed 0 bases and J shed 4 bases, with 6 bases lying between them. Germline loops: CDR1 DFQATT, CDR2 SNEGSKA (reference sequence). CDR3 sequence: CSAREWSNEKLFF. DNA of the CDR3: TGCAGTGCTAGAGAGTGGAGTAATGAAAAACTGTTTTTT.

This clonotype was detected only a few times. The chain recombines TRBV12-3 or TRBV12-4 with TRBJ1-2; unclear D gene. This CDR3 is built from 13 residues. Trimming cost V 2 bases and J 4 bases, with 8 bases left between them. The chain's CDR3 is CASSLSSIYGYTF. Written as DNA, the CDR3 is TGTGCCAGCAGTTTAAGTTCAATCTATGGCTACACCTTC.

A few counts support this clonotype. Written as DNA, the CDR3 is TGTGCCAGCTCACCGGGGCAGGGTAGTAAAGACACAGATACGCAGTATTTT. This encodes CASSPGQGSKDTDTQYF. This chain connects TRBV18 to TRBJ2-3, with a weak D call TRBD1 (5 bases). The germline V and J ends were trimmed by 3 bases and 2 bases, with 18 bases remaining between them. This CDR3 comprises 17 residues. Germline loops: CDR1 KGHSH, CDR2 LQKENI.